This T cell receptor (beta chain) was found in a study of immune evolution from preneoplasia to lung adenocarcinoma. On the study more broadly: HLA loss of heterozygosity: about 7% AIS, around 16% MIA, approximately 35% ADC, none AAH. The study's findings and limits: Highest clonality occurred in KRAS-mutant, not EGFR-mutant or double wild-type, nodules.

This clone was seen a few times. Its cognate antigen is unknown. CDR1 and CDR2 from the germline V gene are SGHAT and FQDESV (reference sequence). V lost 1 base, J lost 7 bases, and 13 bases lay in between. This CDR3 spans 15 amino acids. Histologic diagnosis was independently verified by two lung pathologists. Premalignant or tumor cells were enriched by macro-dissection after pathologic assessment. The assay was immunoSEQ multiplex PCR, and TCRdb's table has in-frame clones only and misses some. The table lists more than 9,500 clones, under 90% of them singletons. This rearrangement joins TRBV11-1 to TRBJ2-2; perhaps TRBD2 as D (5 bases). The source material was FFPE tissue from an adenomatous hyperplasia lung lesion. Subset: atypical adenomatous hyperplasia (AAH), lung preneoplasia. The sequence came from a person aged 50-75 years with lung adenocarcinoma. As DNA, the CDR3 is TGTGCCAGCAGCTTAGGGCTAGCCCGTGGCGGGGAGCTGTTTTTT. This gives the protein CASSLGLARGGELFF.